The present entry profiles one T cell receptor beta chain with its context. Its target is unknown. Expressed TCRB transcripts were sequenced because the isolated RNA had all been reverse transcribed beforehand. Sequencing was performed with immunoSEQ multiplex PCR; in TCRdb, only in-frame clones are kept and a portion is missing. There are around 340,000 clones in the sample; about 19% occur only once, and about 0.045% lies in the top ten. J gave up 9 bases and V 4 bases, and 11 bases lay outside the gene matches. Germline lookup yields CDR1 SGHRS and CDR2 YFSETQ. This CDR3 spans 14 amino acids. The data stem from a study of beta chain features in type 1 diabetes. Study-wide findings and caveats: A closer apparent resemblance between naive, central memory and Treg TCRB repertoires was seen in patients than in healthy donors. Reduced insertions and increased deletions marked VDJ junctions in type 1 diabetes patients.

This sequence joins TRBV5-1 and TRBJ1-2, with TRBD1 identical over 8 bases. The TCR comes from a woman aged 18-35 years in good health. The source material was naive CD4+ T cells from blood. The CDR3 region is CASSPTGVTMSYTF. DNA of the CDR3: TGCGCCAGCAGCCCGACAGGGGTTACAATGAGCTACACCTTC.